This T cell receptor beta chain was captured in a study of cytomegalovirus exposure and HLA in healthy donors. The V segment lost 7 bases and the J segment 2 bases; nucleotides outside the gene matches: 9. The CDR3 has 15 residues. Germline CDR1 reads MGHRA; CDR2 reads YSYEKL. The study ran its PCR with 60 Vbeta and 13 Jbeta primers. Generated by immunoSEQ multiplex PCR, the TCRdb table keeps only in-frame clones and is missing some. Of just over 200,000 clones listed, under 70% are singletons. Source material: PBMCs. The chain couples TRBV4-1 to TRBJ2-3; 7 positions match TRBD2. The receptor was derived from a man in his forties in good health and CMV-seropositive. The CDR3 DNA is TGCGCCAGCACCTCGAGCGGGGTCCCCACAGATACGCAGTATTTT. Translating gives CASTSSGVPTDTQYF.